Listed here are 23 T cell receptor beta chains from one sample, sequenced in a study of cytomegalovirus exposure and HLA in healthy donors. PCR amplification relied on 60 Vbeta primers (plus 13 Jbeta primers). Some clones are missing from TCRdb's copy, which holds only in-frame ones; the method was immunoSEQ multiplex PCR. The table shows around 180,000 clones, with more than 85% occurring only once. The sample consisted of PBMCs. The receptors were gathered from a woman between 18 and 29 years old in good health and CMV-seronegative.

The chain recombines TRBV19 with TRBJ1-1; TRBD1 aligns across 8 bases. CDR1 and CDR2 (germline): LNHDA, SQIVND (reference sequence). The CDR3 extends over 15 amino acids. Losses at the gene ends were 1 base for V and 0 bases for J; bases not matched to a gene: 1. The CDR3 reads CASSIAGGLNTEAFF. The CDR3, as DNA: TGTGCCAGTAGTATAGCAGGGGGCCTGAACACTGAAGCTTTCTTT.

In DNA, the CDR3 is TGTGCCAGCAGTTCCCGCTACGAGCAGTACTTC. Residues: CASSSRYEQYF. The chain combines TRBV2 with TRBJ2-7; D unresolved. This CDR3 region has 11 residues. Trimming cost V 5 bases and J 3 bases, with 5 bases left between them. Germline V gives CDR1 SNHLY, CDR2 FYNNEI.

With regard to this clone: Different DNA sequences within this sample yield the same CDR3. V and J are TRBV27 and TRBJ2-3; D perhaps matches TRBD2 (6 bases). V was shortened by 5 bases and J by 3 bases, with 9 bases between the two germline ends. Germline assignment: CDR1 MNHEY and CDR2 SMNVEV (reference sequence). The CDR3 is made up of 13 amino acids. The chain's CDR3 is CASSLGLTDTQYF. For the CDR3, the DNA is TGTGCCAGCAGTCTGGGACTTACAGATACGCAGTATTTT.

J is TRBJ1-2 and V is TRBV6-5; tentative D call: TRBD1 (5 bases). This CDR3 is built from 14 residues. Trimming left V 0 bases short and J 10 bases short, with 15 bases between. Germline CDR1 and CDR2: MNHEY and SVGAGI. CDR3 amino acids: CASSYSWTTRDYTF. The CDR3 nucleotides read TGTGCCAGCAGTTACTCCTGGACAACAAGGGACTACACCTTC.

This rearrangement joins TRBV10-2 to TRBJ2-5; 9 positions match TRBD1. The J call is in doubt because the DNA end fits TRBJ2-7 better. The CDR3 is made up of 14 amino acids. Germline V gene lookup returns CDR1 WSHSY and CDR2 SAAADI. The CDR3 loop reads CASSRDRAGSEQYF. In DNA form, the CDR3 reads TGCGCCAGCAGTAGGGACAGGGCTGGGAGCGAGCAGTACTTC.

V usage is TRBV2 and J usage is TRBJ2-7; TRBD1 aligns across 8 bases. This CDR3 has 14 residues. The V segment lost 7 bases and the J segment 5 bases; nucleotides outside the gene matches: 10. Germline V gene sequence: CDR1 SNHLY, CDR2 FYNNEI. The CDR3 here is CASKETGASNEQYF. Here the CDR3 DNA reads TGTGCCAGCAAAGAGACAGGGGCGTCAAACGAGCAGTACTTC.

The rearrangement links TRBV4-3 to TRBJ2-5; D perhaps matches TRBD1 (5 bases). CDR1 and CDR2 from the germline V gene are LGHNA and YSLEER. Trimming removed 0 bases from V and 2 bases from J, with 13 bases in between. This CDR3 is built from 16 residues. For the CDR3, the DNA is TGCGCCAGCAGCCAAGAAGGCGCAGGGTCTCAAGAGACCCAGTACTTC. Its protein product is CASSQEGAGSQETQYF.

V is TRBV10-3 and J is TRBJ1-1; no firm D call. The CDR3 is made up of 14 amino acids. Germline V lookup: CDR1 ENHRY, CDR2 SYGVKD. The V end lost 0 bases, the J end lost 1 base, and 6 bases lay between the germline ends. The CDR3 region is CAISESARNTEAFF. The CDR3 DNA sequence: TGTGCCATCAGTGAGTCAGCAAGGAACACTGAAGCTTTCTTT.

Points on this clone: In the same sample, other DNA sequences code for this CDR3. The V gene is TRBV9, the J gene TRBJ1-2; TRBD1 might be the D (5 bases). The CDR3 consists of 13 residues. Germline loops: CDR1 SGDLS, CDR2 YYNGEE. V was clipped by 2 bases and J by 2 bases, with 7 bases between them. Here the CDR3 DNA reads TGTGCCAGCAGCGTCGGGGGGAACTATGGCTACACCTTC. This sequence encodes CASSVGGNYGYTF.

The chain recombines TRBV5-1 with TRBJ1-6; possible D gene TRBD1, 5 bases. The germline gives CDR1 SGHRS, CDR2 YFSETQ. Trimming shortened V by 4 bases and J by 9 bases, and 14 bases separated the two germline ends. The CDR3 is 14 amino acids. The CDR3 loop is CASSGGDRSSPLHF. Here the CDR3 DNA reads TGCGCCAGCAGCGGGGGGGACCGGAGTTCACCCCTCCACTTT.

The chain combines TRBV7-9 with TRBJ1-2; D not resolved. Germline-derived CDR1 and CDR2 are SEHNR and FQNEAQ (reference sequence). V was shortened by 1 base and J by 10 bases, with 16 bases between the two germline ends. The CDR3 runs to 14 residues. CDR3 nucleotides: TGTGCCAGCAGCTTAGAGTTCGGGGTTTCGGACTACACCTTC. Protein: CASSLEFGVSDYTF.

V is TRBV13 and J is TRBJ2-7, with a possible D match to TRBD2 (6 bases). This CDR3 has 12 residues. Trimming removed 5 bases from V and 7 bases from J, with 12 bases in between. Germline V CDR1 and CDR2: PRHDT, FYEKMQ (reference sequence). The CDR3 DNA reads TGTGCCAGCAGCGGGAGGAGCCGGGAGCAGTACTTC. Translating gives CASSGRSREQYF.

This chain joins TRBV19 and TRBJ2-5, with 8 bases identical to TRBD2. J lost 4 bases, V lost 0 bases, and 7 bases had no gene match. Per the germline V gene, CDR1 is LNHDA and CDR2 is SQIVND (reference sequence). The length of the CDR3 is 16 residues. The CDR3 here is CASSIESGGGGETQYF. The CDR3 DNA reads TGTGCCAGTAGTATAGAATCGGGGGGGGGAGGAGAGACCCAGTACTTC.

The chain recombines TRBV6-5 with TRBJ2-7, with TRBD2 matching 14 bases. The CDR3 loop spans 15 amino acids. V shed 4 bases, J shed 5 bases, and the junction held 4 bases outside the gene matches. Germline V gene sequence: CDR1 MNHEY, CDR2 SVGAGI. CDR3 sequence (DNA): TGTGCCAGCAGTTCAGGGACTAGCGGGAGCGACGAGCAGTACTTC. Its protein is CASSSGTSGSDEQYF.

This chain connects TRBV7-2 to TRBJ1-4; D is uncertain. Trimming removed 4 bases from V and 8 bases from J, with 14 bases in between. The length of the CDR3 is 14 residues. Per germline, CDR1 SGHTA and CDR2 FQGNSA. The CDR3 protein is CASSSPRADEKLFF. As DNA, the CDR3 is TGTGCCAGCAGCTCCCCGAGGGCGGACGAAAAACTGTTTTTT.

The gene calls are TRBV5-6 and TRBJ1-2; 8 bases are a match to TRBD1. The CDR3 covers 15 residues. Trimming took 4 bases from V and 8 from J; bases not matched to a gene: 13. Germline lookup yields CDR1 SGHDT and CDR2 YYEEEE. CDR3 bases: TGTGCCAGCAGCCTCCCTTGGACAGGGACGAAAGGCTACACCTTC. As protein: CASSLPWTGTKGYTF.

V and J are TRBV25-1 and TRBJ2-3, with a weak D call TRBD1 (6 bases). Trimming cost V 8 bases and J 2 bases, with 17 bases left between them. Germline V gene data show CDR1 as MGHDK and CDR2 as SYGVNS. This CDR3 has 15 residues. The CDR3 DNA reads TGTGCCAGCTCCCCGGACAGCCGGATCACAGATACGCAGTATTTT. It encodes CASSPDSRITDTQYF. The variable domain in full, with the rest retrieved from reference TRBV25-1 and TRBJ2-3, is EADIYQTPRYLVIGTGKKITLECSQTMGHDKMYWYQQDPGMELHLIHYSYGVNSTEKGDLSSESTVSRIRTEHFPLTLESARPSHTSQYLCASSPDSRITDTQYFGPGTRLTVL.

Here the CDR3 reads CASRRTANTEAFF. In DNA form, the CDR3 reads TGTGCCAGCAGAAGGACAGCGAACACTGAAGCTTTCTTT. The chain employs TRBV28 and TRBJ1-1; D might be TRBD1 (6 bases). This CDR3 region has 13 residues. Per germline, CDR1 MDHEN and CDR2 SYDVKM. The germline V and J ends were trimmed by 6 bases and 1 base, with 9 bases remaining between them.

This chain connects TRBV10-2 to TRBJ1-5, with no clear D. This CDR3 region has 13 residues. CDR1 is WSHSY, CDR2 SAAADI, per germline. The V and J ends lost 0 bases and 4 bases respectively, with 4 bases between them. The CDR3 region has the DNA TGCGCCAGCAGTGAGTCTGAGAATCAGCCCCAGCATTTT. As protein: CASSESENQPQHF.

The V and J genes are TRBV27 and TRBJ1-2; D call uncertain. Germline V lookup: CDR1 MNHEY, CDR2 SMNVEV (reference sequence). Trimming stripped 0 bases from V and 4 bases from J, with 6 bases between. This CDR3 region has 13 residues. The CDR3 is CASSLSRLYGYTF. Written as DNA, the CDR3 is TGTGCCAGCAGTTTATCTCGTCTCTATGGCTACACCTTC.

The sample holds one count of this clone. One junction end does not reproduce the germline sequence, and a read error may be involved. This rearrangement joins TRBV7-9 to TRBJ1-6; 9 bases map to TRBD1. The CDR3 consists of 16 residues. The germline V gene encodes CDR1 SEHNR and CDR2 FQNEAQ (reference sequence). This CDR3 reads CSSSSFRDREGSPLHF. The DNA of the CDR3 is TGTTCCAGCAGCTCATTTCGGGACAGGGAGGGTTCACCCCTCCACTTT.

J is TRBJ1-2 and V is TRBV14; weak D call: TRBD1 (6 bases). Germline-derived CDR1 and CDR2 are SGHDN and FVKESK. CDR3 length: 13 residues. The V end was cut by 4 bases, the J end by 4 bases, with 10 bases between. CDR3 in DNA: TGTGCCAGCAGCCCCACAGGGACCTATGGCTACACCTTC. Protein: CASSPTGTYGYTF.

This rearrangement joins TRBV5-8 to TRBJ2-1; D gene unclear. Looked up from germline, CDR1 is SGHTS and CDR2 is YDEGEE. V was shortened by 2 bases and J by 0 bases, with 12 bases between the two germline ends. CDR3 length: 16 residues. CDR3 in amino acids: CASSFIGGHSYNEQFF. The CDR3 nucleotides are TGTGCCAGCAGCTTCATTGGCGGCCACTCCTACAATGAGCAGTTCTTC.